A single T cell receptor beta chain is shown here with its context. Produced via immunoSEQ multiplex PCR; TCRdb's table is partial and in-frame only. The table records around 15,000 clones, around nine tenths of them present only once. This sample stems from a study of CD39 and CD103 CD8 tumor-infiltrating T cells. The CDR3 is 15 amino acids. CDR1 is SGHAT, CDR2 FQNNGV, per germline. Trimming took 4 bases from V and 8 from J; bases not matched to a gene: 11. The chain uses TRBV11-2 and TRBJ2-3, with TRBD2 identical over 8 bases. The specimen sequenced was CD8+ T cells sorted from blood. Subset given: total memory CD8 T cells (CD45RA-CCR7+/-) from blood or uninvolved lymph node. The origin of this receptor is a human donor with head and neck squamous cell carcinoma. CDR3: CASSSRLARGGTQYF. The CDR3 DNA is TGTGCCAGCAGCTCTCGACTAGCTCGGGGGGGTACGCAGTATTTT.